This TCR beta chain was captured by sequencing in a study of PD-1 blockade in classical Hodgkin lymphoma. Concerning this clone itself: Its antigen is still unknown.

Method: immunoSEQ multiplex PCR; TCRdb's copy keeps in-frame clones and lacks some. The sample lists approximately 80,000 clones, about nine tenths occurring once. Findings and caveats of the study: Newly diagnosed patients were reported to start with lower TCR diversity than healthy donors. Repertoires differed for reasons still undefined, possibly disease activity or prior therapy.

Each patient experienced a relapse that followed autologous stem cell transplantation, and brentuximab vedotin exposure varied. Trimming took off 3 bases at V and 1 base at J, with 15 bases between the two ends. The CDR3 is 16 residues long. The germline gives CDR1 LNHDA, CDR2 SQIVND (reference sequence). This chain joins TRBV19 and TRBJ1-1; D is ambiguous. This receptor was taken from a human donor with classical Hodgkin lymphoma. The sequences come from peripheral blood mononuclear cells (PBMCs), collected at baseline. This CDR3 reads CASSIGQARTNTEAFF. DNA of the CDR3: TGTGCCAGTAGTATCGGGCAGGCAAGGACGAACACTGAAGCTTTCTTT.